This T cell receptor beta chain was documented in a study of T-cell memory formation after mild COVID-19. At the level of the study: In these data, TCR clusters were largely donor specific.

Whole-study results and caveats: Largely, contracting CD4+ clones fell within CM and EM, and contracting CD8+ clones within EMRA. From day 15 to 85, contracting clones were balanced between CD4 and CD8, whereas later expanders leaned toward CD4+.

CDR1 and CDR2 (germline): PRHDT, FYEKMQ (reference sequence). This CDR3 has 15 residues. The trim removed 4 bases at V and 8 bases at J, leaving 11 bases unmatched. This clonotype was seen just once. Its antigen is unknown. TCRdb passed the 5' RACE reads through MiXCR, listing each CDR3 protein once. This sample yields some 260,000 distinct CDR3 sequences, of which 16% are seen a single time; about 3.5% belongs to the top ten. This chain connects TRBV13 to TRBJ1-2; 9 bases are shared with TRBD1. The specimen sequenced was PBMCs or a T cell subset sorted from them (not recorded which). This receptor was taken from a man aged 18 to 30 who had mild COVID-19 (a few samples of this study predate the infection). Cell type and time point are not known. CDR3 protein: CASSSPLDRGGGYTF. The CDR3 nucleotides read TGTGCCAGCAGCTCGCCCCTGGACAGGGGAGGCGGCTACACCTTC.